This T cell receptor beta chain emerged from a study of neurological immune-mediated disorders. Whole-study context: Of the approximately 35 patients who had multiple sclerosis, around 30 had the relapsing-remitting form and 3 had the secondary progressive form. Study-wide results and caveats: Sharing of CDR3 amino acid sequences among expanded clones across subjects was absent, suggesting private repertoires in all groups.

In its sample, this clonotype was seen many times. What it binds is unknown. The V end was cut by 6 bases, the J end by 8 bases, with 20 bases between. This CDR3 is 15 amino acids long. 5'RACE generated cDNA with 10-nucleotide random UMIs. TCRdb used MiXCR to reprocess the 5' RACE reads, holding one entry per CDR3 protein. Found here are about 78,000 distinct CDR3 sequences, roughly 4.8% of them singletons; the top ten hold 2% to 2.5%. This TCR was sampled from a woman in her 30s with multiple sclerosis. The chain combines TRBV12-3 or TRBV12-4 with TRBJ2-1; D ambiguous. Sequenced input: PBMCs. The CDR3 DNA reads TGTGCCAGCAGCCTGGGATCCTCCCTGCGCGATGAGCAGTTCTTC. Protein: CASSLGSSLRDEQFF.